This T cell receptor beta chain came from a study of CD8+ T cells in alopecia areata. Study details: Among treated patients, oral tofacitinib was administered at 5 to 10 mg twice daily. Study findings and constraints: Many of the expanded lesional clones endured in scalp and blood while on tofacitinib.

A word on this clone: The antigen remains unidentified.

As for treatment: oral pan-JAK inhibitor, 5-10 mg twice daily. As the sequencing template, cDNA was produced by extracting RNA and reverse transcribing it. Sequencing used immunoSEQ multiplex PCR; TCRdb keeps in-frame clones, though not all of them. Of about 200,000 clones listed, roughly three fifths were seen once; the top ten hold around 3.2%. The CDR3 length is 15 residues. Trimming cost V 4 bases and J 5 bases, with 18 bases left between them. Germline V gene lookup returns CDR1 SGHDT and CDR2 YYEEEE. Here the sequenced sample was CD4+ T cells sorted from blood, taken at week 4, from a patient treated with tofacitinib. J is TRBJ2-5 and V is TRBV5-6, with D unresolved. This receptor was identified in a human donor with alopecia areata. CDR3 DNA: TGTGCCAGCAGCCTAACCGAGGCCGGGTGGGAGACCCAGTACTTC. Protein sequence: CASSLTEAGWETQYF.